Shown below are 3 T cell receptor beta chains from a single sample sequenced in a study of response to subunit inactivated influenza vaccine. TCRdb recomputed calls from the RT-PCR reads with MiXCR, one row per CDR3 protein. The repertoire holds under 800,000 distinct CDR3 sequences, with approximately 14% as singletons. This sample comprised PBMCs from blood, obtained 14 to 15 days before vaccination. The receptors originated from a man between 50 and 59 years old who received an inactivated influenza vaccine.

Many counts were recorded for this clonotype. This sequence joins TRBV5-5 and TRBJ2-3; D unresolved. The CDR3 has 15 amino acids. Germline V gene data show CDR1 as SGHKS and CDR2 as YYEKEE (reference sequence). V gave up 3 bases and J gave up 0 bases, with 11 bases separating them. CDR3 residues: CASSSDVLSTDTQYF. The CDR3 bases are TGTGCCAGCAGCTCGGACGTACTTAGCACAGATACGCAGTATTTT.

The chain joins TRBV5-1 to TRBJ1-1, with TRBD1 as a possible D gene (6 bases). The CDR3 sequence is 13 residues long. Germline V lookup: CDR1 SGHRS, CDR2 YFSETQ. Trimming took off 0 bases at V and 6 bases at J, with 9 bases between the two ends. The CDR3 loop is CASSLGRQAEAFF. DNA of the CDR3: TGCGCCAGCAGCTTGGGGCGACAGGCTGAAGCTTTCTTT.

The chain carries TRBV28 and TRBJ2-5; TRBD2 matches 11 bases. The CDR3 has 16 residues. CDR1 is MDHEN, CDR2 SYDVKM, per germline. V trimming: 3 bases; J trimming: 3 bases; junction bases outside the gene matches: 6. The CDR3 coding sequence is TGTGCCAGCAGTTTGACACTAGCGGGAGTCAAAGAGACCCAGTACTTC. Translation: CASSLTLAGVKETQYF.